This section outlines one TCR beta chain sequence together with its context. The antigen is not known. Disease lasting under 3 months, a NOSPECS grade of at least 4, and a Clinical Activity Score of at least 3 were features of the ophthalmopathy patients. Patients having uncontrolled infection, another autoimmune disease, pregnancy or lactation were not included. The authors obtained PBMCs from over 7.5 ml of fresh peripheral blood. These data belong to a study of T cells in Graves' hyperthyroidism and ophthalmopathy. Researchers amplified the TCR beta CDR3 regions from RNA transcripts. Using the HTBI primer set, a first-round RT-PCR was run on the TCR CDR3. TCRdb re-called the multiplex PCR reads with MiXCR, one entry per CDR3 protein. This repertoire shows approximately 570,000 distinct CDR3 sequences, 20% found once; its top ten account for 40% to 50%. CDR1 GTSNPN and CDR2 SVGIG come from the germline V gene (reference sequence). The CDR3 spans 15 residues. V was clipped by 4 bases and J by 1 base; unmatched bases: 9.

Points from the study as a whole: The model forecast ophthalmopathy, anticipating it by a median about 6.5 months before onset.

Material: blood. The clonotype comes from a man aged 40-49 years with Graves' ophthalmopathy. V is TRBV30 and J is TRBJ2-5; TRBD2 matches 7 bases. The CDR3 here is CAWNPGGSTQETQYF. CDR3 nucleotide sequence: TGTGCCTGGAATCCCGGGGGGTCCACCCAAGAGACCCAGTACTTC. The variable domain in full, with the rest retrieved from reference TRBV30 and TRBJ2-5, is SQTIHQWPATLVQPVGSPLSLECTVEGTSNPNLYWYRQAAGRGLQLLFYSVGIGQISSEVPQNLSASRPQDRQFILSSKKLLLSDSGFYLCAWNPGGSTQETQYFGPGTRLLVL.